These 17 T cell receptor beta chains were sequenced from one sample in a study of blood T cell repertoires in COVID-19. Some clones are missing from TCRdb's copy, which holds only in-frame ones; the method was immunoSEQ multiplex PCR. The data contain more than 95,000 clones, 86% of them singletons. Sequenced material: peripheral blood. The receptors originated from a human donor in a cohort sampled during active COVID-19.

This rearrangement joins TRBV11-2 to TRBJ1-1; no reliable D call. V lost 3 bases and J 6 bases, leaving 23 bases between the germline ends. CDR1 is SGHAT, CDR2 FQNNGV, per germline. The CDR3 has 17 amino acids. The CDR3 sequence is CASSFYVISPRTPEAFF. The DNA of the CDR3 is TGTGCCAGCAGCTTTTACGTGATTTCTCCCAGAACGCCTGAAGCTTTCTTT.

The V gene is TRBV5-1, the J gene TRBJ2-3, with TRBD1 matching over 9 bases. The CDR3 loop spans 15 amino acids. V gave up 7 bases and J gave up 4 bases; unmatched junction bases: 10. Germline CDR1 SGHRS, CDR2 YFSETQ. CDR3 coding DNA: TGCGCCAGCCGATCCGGGACAGGGAATGCAGATACGCAGTATTTT. Amino acids: CASRSGTGNADTQYF.

This sequence joins TRBV19 and TRBJ1-4; no reliable D call. Trimming took off 3 bases at V and 0 bases at J, with 11 bases between the two ends. Germline CDR1 reads LNHDA; CDR2 reads SQIVND (reference sequence). CDR3 length equals 16 residues. CDR3 protein: CASSMRQLTTNEKLFF. CDR3 DNA sequence: TGTGCCAGTAGTATGAGGCAACTCACAACTAATGAAAAACTGTTTTTT.

The chain combines TRBV4-3 with TRBJ1-2; 8 bases map to TRBD1. J lost 3 bases, V lost 0 bases, and 6 bases had no gene match. In germline, CDR1 is LGHNA, CDR2 YSLEER. The CDR3 covers 16 residues. Here the CDR3 reads CASSQDWARGHYGYTF. The CDR3 nucleotides read TGCGCCAGCAGCCAAGATTGGGCCAGGGGGCACTATGGCTACACCTTC.

The rearrangement uses TRBV3-1 (or the pseudogene TRBV3-2) and TRBJ2-1; TRBD2 is a possible D gene (5 bases). The CDR3 loop spans 16 amino acids. Germline V gene data show CDR1 as LGHDT and CDR2 as YNNKEL (reference sequence). Trimming removed 4 bases from V and 2 bases from J, with 15 bases in between. CDR3 sequence: CASSRSTSGAYNEQFF. In DNA, the CDR3 is TGTGCCAGCAGCCGCTCGACCAGCGGAGCCTACAATGAGCAGTTCTTC.

The rearrangement links TRBV7-6 to TRBJ1-1, with 7 bases aligning to TRBD1. The CDR3 spans 15 residues. The J segment lost 0 bases and the V segment lost 6 bases, leaving 7 bases of the junction unmatched. Germline CDR1 reads SGHVS; CDR2 reads FNYEAQ. The CDR3 DNA sequence: TGTGCCAGCAGACCGACAGGGACGTTGAACACTGAAGCTTTCTTT. Amino acids: CASRPTGTLNTEAFF.

This chain links TRBV7-9 with TRBJ2-1, with TRBD1 as a possible D gene (6 bases). The CDR3 runs 16 residues. V shed 4 bases and J shed 10 bases, with 23 bases lying between them. The germline V gene has CDR1 SEHNR and CDR2 FQNEAQ (reference sequence). CDR3: CASSSGSASRGWEQFF. DNA of the CDR3: TGTGCCAGCAGCTCCGGAAGCGCGTCCAGGGGATGGGAGCAGTTCTTC.

The gene calls are TRBV28 and TRBJ2-7, with D possibly being TRBD2 (7 bases). Germline lookup yields CDR1 MDHEN and CDR2 SYDVKM. The CDR3 has 15 amino acids. V lost 7 bases and J lost 2, with 18 bases in between. DNA for the CDR3: TGTGCCAGCAACGAAAGGGGGGGGTTCACCTACGAGCAGTACTTC. Translating gives CASNERGGFTYEQYF. Based on the CDR3 plus reference TRBV28 and TRBJ2-7, the full variable domain is DVKVTQSSRYLVKRTGEKVFLECVQDMDHENMFWYRQDPGLGLRLIYFSYDVKMKEKGDIPEGYSVSREKKERFSLILESASTNQTSMYLCASNERGGFTYEQYFGPGTRLTVT.

The V call is TRBV6-5, the J call TRBJ2-5, with a possible D match to TRBD2 (5 bases). CDR3 length: 14 amino acids. Trimming pared 11 bases from V and 1 base from J, leaving 17 bases between. The germline V gene encodes CDR1 MNHEY and CDR2 SVGAGI. The CDR3 loop reads CAARTGNGQETQYF. CDR3 bases: TGTGCCGCAAGGACGGGGAACGGCCAAGAGACCCAGTACTTC.

V usage is TRBV18 and J usage is TRBJ1-4; 9 nucleotides align to TRBD1. Unmatched junction bases numbered 10, after V lost 2 bases and J lost 12 bases. Germline V gives CDR1 KGHSH, CDR2 LQKENI. This CDR3 contains 15 residues. DNA for the CDR3: TGTGCCAGCTCACCAAAACAGGGGGCCACGGGGGAACTGTTTTTT. This translates into CASSPKQGATGELFF.

The chain links TRBV28 to TRBJ1-5; tentatively, D is TRBD1 (5 bases). The germline V and J ends were trimmed by 4 bases and 6 bases, with 16 bases remaining between them. The CDR3 extends over 15 amino acids. CDR1 is MDHEN and CDR2 is SYDVKM in the germline V gene. The chain's CDR3 is CASSSGGAGGQPQHF. CDR3 sequence (DNA): TGTGCCAGCAGTTCCGGCGGGGCGGGAGGTCAGCCCCAGCATTTT.

This clone was picked up a small number of times. V is TRBV30 and J is TRBJ1-5, with D unresolved. The CDR3 extends over 11 amino acids. V lost 0 bases and J lost 9, with 6 bases in between. CDR1 and CDR2 from the germline V gene are GTSNPN and SVGIG (reference sequence). Here the CDR3 reads CAWSVGGPQHF. The CDR3 DNA sequence: TGTGCCTGGAGTGTTGGAGGGCCCCAGCATTTT.

The chain employs TRBV3-1 (or the pseudogene TRBV3-2) and TRBJ2-5; TRBD2 matches 14 bases. Unmatched junction bases numbered 6, after V lost 5 bases and J lost 4 bases. The CDR3 extends over 16 amino acids. The germline V gene has CDR1 LGHDT and CDR2 YNNKEL (reference sequence). CDR3 in amino acids: CASSDSGLAGVETQYF. CDR3 sequence (DNA): TGTGCCAGCAGCGACTCGGGACTAGCGGGAGTAGAGACCCAGTACTTC.

The rearrangement joins TRBV7-3 to TRBJ2-1; D remains ambiguous. Germline CDR1 SGHTA, CDR2 FQGTGA. The CDR3 has 13 amino acids. With 5 bases removed from V and 4 bases from J, the gap between germline ends came to 9 bases. The CDR3 reads CASSPNSYNEQFF. For the CDR3, the DNA is TGTGCCAGCAGCCCTAACTCGTACAATGAGCAGTTCTTC.

CDR3 DNA: TGTGCCAGCAGCGTAGAGAGAGGACTAGTTAACAATGAGCAGTTCTTC. Residues: CASSVERGLVNNEQFF. The chain is built from TRBV9 and TRBJ2-1, with TRBD2 matching over 7 bases. Germline values: CDR1 SGDLS, CDR2 YYNGEE. The CDR3 is 16 amino acids. The V and J ends lost 0 bases and 5 bases, in that order; junction bases with no gene match: 8.

The gene calls are TRBV2 and TRBJ2-7, with a tentative D call TRBD2 (6 bases). Germline CDR1 and CDR2: SNHLY and FYNNEI. The CDR3 extends over 12 amino acids. The V end lost 5 bases, the J end lost 6 bases, and 11 bases lay between the germline ends. The CDR3 DNA reads TGTGCCAGCAGTCCTCTAGCGACCGAGCAGTACTTC. Protein: CASSPLATEQYF.

This sequence joins TRBV2 and TRBJ1-3; tentative D call: TRBD1 (6 bases). Germline CDR1 and CDR2: SNHLY and FYNNEI. V was pared by 6 bases and J by 8 bases, with 11 bases between. This CDR3 comprises 12 residues. DNA for the CDR3: TGTGCCAGCAGGGTTTCAGGGGACACCATATATTTT. Translating it yields CASRVSGDTIYF.